This TCR beta chain is from a study of cytomegalovirus exposure and HLA in healthy donors. As for this clone: Its antigen is not identified.

The study's findings and limits: Later analysis identified 17,000 or so TCR beta sequences associated with HLA alleles, using a false discovery rate threshold of 0.05. A later analysis showed HLA-associated TCR beta chains outstripping equally common others in clonal expansion.

It was with 60 Vbeta and 13 Jbeta primers that the PCR ran. Profiled with immunoSEQ multiplex PCR; TCRdb holds only in-frame clones, not every one. Seen here are 150,000 to 200,000 clones, roughly 90% observed once, and the top ten hold over 0.2%. The germline gives CDR1 SGHTA, CDR2 FQGTGA. Trimming removed 4 bases at V and 0 bases at J, with 16 bases between. The CDR3 extends over 18 amino acids. The genes are TRBV7-3 and TRBJ2-6, with D perhaps matching TRBD1 (7 bases). The sequencing sample was made of PBMCs. This receptor was identified in a girl under three years old in good health and CMV-seronegative. CDR3 sequence reads: CASSWMAGQPSGANVLTF. The CDR3 DNA follows: TGTGCCAGCAGCTGGATGGCGGGACAGCCCTCTGGGGCCAACGTCCTGACTTTC.